Presented here are 16 T cell receptor beta chains from one specimen sequenced in a study of shared clonotypes between healthy human individuals. Assay: immunoSEQ multiplex PCR; the TCRdb copy retains only in-frame clones and omits some. This repertoire shows millions of clones, about 92% found once; its top ten account for around 0.14%. Sample: naive CD4+ T cells sorted from blood. As to subset: CD45RA+ positively selected. The origin of the receptors is a man aged 18 to 30 in good health.

J is TRBJ1-1 and V is TRBV7-9; D unclear. The CDR3 is 13 amino acids. Germline CDR1 and CDR2: SEHNR and FQNEAQ (reference sequence). V lost 7 bases and J lost 0, with 9 bases in between. CDR3 loop: CASTPPMNTEAFF. The CDR3 coding sequence is TGTGCCAGCACCCCACCGATGAACACTGAAGCTTTCTTT.

The V call is TRBV18, the J call TRBJ2-5; 9 bases match TRBD1. The germline gives CDR1 KGHSH, CDR2 LQKENI. The CDR3 consists of 16 residues. V shed 1 base and J 5 bases; nucleotides not matched to a gene: 8. This CDR3 reads CASSPLSGQGLETQYF. CDR3 bases: TGTGCCAGCTCACCACTATCCGGACAGGGGTTGGAGACCCAGTACTTC.

The chain links TRBV28 to TRBJ1-5, with 11 nucleotides matching TRBD1. The CDR3 is made up of 17 amino acids. J lost 2 bases, V lost 10 bases, and 13 bases had no gene match. The germline gives CDR1 MDHEN, CDR2 SYDVKM. CDR3 nucleotides: TGTGCCACCGCCTGGACAGGGGGCAATAATGGCAATCAGCCCCAGCATTTT. Protein product: CATAWTGGNNGNQPQHF.

The chain recombines TRBV19 with TRBJ2-7; 9 nucleotides align to TRBD2. V lost 4 bases and J lost 2; bases outside the gene matches: 12. This CDR3 spans 17 amino acids. The V gene's germline CDR1 is LNHDA and CDR2 SQIVND (reference sequence). The CDR3 is CASSNYLAGEATYEQYF. The CDR3 DNA sequence: TGTGCCAGTAGTAATTACTTAGCGGGAGAGGCGACCTACGAGCAGTACTTC.

About this clone itself: Other DNA sequences of this sample code for an identical CDR3. This sequence joins TRBV7-2 and TRBJ2-7; D gene unclear. Germline CDR1 SGHTA, CDR2 FQGNSA. Trimming removed 1 base from V and 7 bases from J, with 5 bases in between. The CDR3 has 11 amino acids. The CDR3 nucleotides are TGTGCCAGCAGCTTAGTGTCGGAGCAGTACTTC. Translating it yields CASSLVSEQYF.

The CDR3 nucleotides are TGTGCCAGCAGCGTAGACCCTAGCGGGAGGGGTAATGAGCAGTTCTTC. Amino acids: CASSVDPSGRGNEQFF. The chain couples TRBV9 to TRBJ2-1; 12 nucleotides line up with TRBD2. CDR3 length: 16 residues. Germline lookup yields CDR1 SGDLS and CDR2 YYNGEE. Trimming at V came to 0 bases and at J to 7 bases, leaving 5 bases not matched to a gene.

The chain uses TRBV30 and TRBJ1-5; D may be TRBD1 (5 bases). The V end lost 3 bases, the J end lost 7 bases, and 16 bases lay between the germline ends. CDR1 is GTSNPN, CDR2 SVGIG, per germline (reference sequence). There are 14 residues in the CDR3. CDR3 DNA sequence: TGTGCCTGGAGCGGGGGGGGTTCAGGACAGCCCCAGCATTTT. Its translation is CAWSGGGSGQPQHF.

V and J are TRBV25-1 and TRBJ2-2; TRBD1 is a possible D gene (5 bases). V lost 5 bases and J lost 0, with 10 bases in between. CDR3 size: 15 residues. Germline V gene data show CDR1 as MGHDK and CDR2 as SYGVNS. The CDR3, as DNA: TGTGCCAGCAGTAGTACAGGAGCGAACACCGGGGAGCTGTTTTTT. This encodes CASSSTGANTGELFF. Drawing the rest from reference TRBV25-1 and TRBJ2-2, the complete variable domain is EADIYQTPRYLVIGTGKKITLECSQTMGHDKMYWYQQDPGMELHLIHYSYGVNSTEKGDLSSESTVSRIRTEHFPLTLESARPSHTSQYLCASSSTGANTGELFFGEGSRLTVL.

The chain recombines TRBV6-5 with TRBJ1-5; D possibly corresponds to TRBD1 (5 bases). Trimming cost V 8 bases and J 3 bases, with 11 bases left between them. Germline lookup yields CDR1 MNHEY and CDR2 SVGAGI. The CDR3 consists of 13 residues. CDR3 bases: TGTGCCAGCTCGGGGACGGTCAATCAGCCCCAGCATTTT. Its translation: CASSGTVNQPQHF.

This clone has only one observation. Other DNA sequences of this sample code for an identical CDR3. The rearrangement links TRBV4-1 to TRBJ2-1, with 8 bases identical to TRBD2. CDR1 MGHRA and CDR2 YSYEKL come from the germline V gene. V lost 3 bases and J lost 5; bases outside the gene matches: 6. The CDR3 covers 15 residues. Written as DNA, the CDR3 is TGCGCCAGCAGCCAGGGGCTAGCGGGCAACAATGAGCAGTTCTTC. Protein product: CASSQGLAGNNEQFF.

This chain joins TRBV11-2 and TRBJ2-2; 11 bases fit TRBD2. With 6 bases clipped from V and 2 bases from J, the junction kept 5 bases outside the gene matches. The CDR3 spans 16 residues. Per germline, CDR1 SGHAT and CDR2 FQNNGV. The CDR3 loop reads CASSSTSGKNTGELFF. CDR3 bases: TGTGCCAGCAGTTCGACTAGCGGGAAAAACACCGGGGAGCTGTTTTTT.

The rearrangement joins TRBV30 to TRBJ2-5, with 7 bases that match TRBD1. Trimming took 2 bases from V and 11 from J; bases not matched to a gene: 8. Germline lookup yields CDR1 GTSNPN and CDR2 SVGIG (reference sequence). The CDR3 runs 12 residues. The CDR3, as DNA: TGTGCCTGGAGTAGTGGACAGGTTCAGCAGTACTTC. It encodes CAWSSGQVQQYF.

V gene TRBV30 combines with J gene TRBJ1-6, with 7 bases matching TRBD1. Germline lookup yields CDR1 GTSNPN and CDR2 SVGIG (reference sequence). CDR3 length: 16 residues. The V segment lost 2 bases and the J segment 1 base; nucleotides outside the gene matches: 5. DNA for the CDR3: TGTGCCTGGAGTTCCCCAGGGGGTTCCTATAATTCACCCCTCCACTTT. Its protein product is CAWSSPGGSYNSPLHF.

This chain links TRBV19 with TRBJ2-7; D may be TRBD1 or TRBD2 (6 bases each). Trimming removed 9 bases at V and 2 bases at J, with 17 bases between. This CDR3 has 14 residues. CDR1 and CDR2 from the germline V gene are LNHDA and SQIVND (reference sequence). The CDR3, as DNA: TGTGCCAGCCGAAGGAGGGGGGATGCCTACGAGCAGTACTTC. Translating gives CASRRRGDAYEQYF.

The rearrangement links TRBV6-5 to TRBJ1-4, with TRBD1 matching over 9 bases. Germline V gene lookup returns CDR1 MNHEY and CDR2 SVGAGI. V lost 5 bases and J lost 8; bases outside the gene matches: 6. The CDR3 runs to 14 residues. The CDR3, as DNA: TGTGCCAGCAGTCCCGGACAGGGGTTCGAAAAACTGTTTTTT. It is translated as CASSPGQGFEKLFF.

This chain joins TRBV14 and TRBJ2-7; D call uncertain. V was clipped by 4 bases and J by 0 bases, with 13 bases between them. The CDR3 is made up of 15 amino acids. The V gene's germline CDR1 is SGHDN and CDR2 FVKESK. This chain's CDR3 is CASSLDVWFSYEQYF. The CDR3 DNA reads TGTGCCAGCAGCCTGGACGTATGGTTCTCCTACGAGCAGTACTTC.